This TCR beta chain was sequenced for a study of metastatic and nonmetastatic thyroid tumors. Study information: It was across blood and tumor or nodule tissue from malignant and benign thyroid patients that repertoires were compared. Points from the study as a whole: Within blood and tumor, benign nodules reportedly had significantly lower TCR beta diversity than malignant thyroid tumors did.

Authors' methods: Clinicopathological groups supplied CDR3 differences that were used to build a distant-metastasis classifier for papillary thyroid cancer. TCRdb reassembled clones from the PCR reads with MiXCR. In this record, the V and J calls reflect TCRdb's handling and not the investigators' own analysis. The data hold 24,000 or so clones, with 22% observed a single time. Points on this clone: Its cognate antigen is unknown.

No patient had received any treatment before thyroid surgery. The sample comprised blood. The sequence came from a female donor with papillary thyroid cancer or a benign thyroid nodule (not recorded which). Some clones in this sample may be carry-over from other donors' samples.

CDR3 residues: CSAKINRAPTYEQYF. DNA of the CDR3: TGCAGTGCTAAAATAAACAGGGCTCCCACTTACGAGCAGTACTTC. This sequence joins TRBV20-1 and TRBJ2-7; a weak D match, TRBD1 (6 bases). The ends were cut back, 4 bases at V and 4 bases at J, with 20 bases in the middle. The length of the CDR3 is 15 residues. Germline V lookup: CDR1 DFQATT, CDR2 SNEGSKA (reference sequence).